The 2 T cell receptor beta chains below were found in one sample sequenced in a study of Graves' ophthalmopathy and Graves' hyperthyroidism. TCR beta CDR3 amplification used RNA transcripts. The workflow started with a first-round RT-PCR run with HTBI primers and then moved on to a second-round multiplex PCR. Via MiXCR, TCRdb re-called the multiplex PCR reads, giving one row per CDR3 protein. Among roughly 480,000 distinct CDR3 sequences, about an eighth were seen once, and the ten largest hold 9.8%. The material sequenced was blood. These receptor sequences come from a young woman with Graves' ophthalmopathy.

This clonotype appeared many times. This chain connects TRBV6-1 to TRBJ1-2; TRBD1 might be the D (5 bases). V gave up 6 bases and J gave up 4 bases, with 9 bases separating them. Per the germline V gene, CDR1 is MNHNS and CDR2 is SASEGT. The CDR3 totals 12 residues. The chain's CDR3 is CASREGLYGYTF. The CDR3 DNA reads as TGTGCCAGCAGGGAGGGACTCTATGGCTACACCTTC.

With regard to this clonotype: One end of the junction does not line up with germline, which may come from a read error. The chain combines TRBV12-3 or TRBV12-4 with TRBJ2-7; D gene uncertain. The CDR3 is 12 residues long. The CDR3 is CASSLLGYELYF. The CDR3 nucleotides read TGTGCCAGCAGTTTGCTCGGGTACGAGCTGTACTTC.